The rows below give T cell receptor beta chains drawn from one sample of a study of Graves' ophthalmopathy and Graves' hyperthyroidism. TCRdb called the multiplex PCR reads again in MiXCR, with one record for every CDR3 protein. This sample has roughly 400,000 distinct CDR3 sequences, with 17% found just once. The specimen sequenced was peripheral blood. Receptors were obtained from an adult woman with stable Graves' hyperthyroidism. Each CDR3 is given with its conserved first and last residue. Fields, in order: CDR3 DNA, CDR3 protein, D gene, V gene, J gene, clone size. D genes are given only for firm matches. The size field is filled for only some rows; it gives once, few, many or a size class.

TGTGCCAGCAGAGCGGACAGGTACAATCAGCCCCAGCATTTT,CASRADRYNQPQHF,TRBD1,TRBV6-2/TRBV6-3,TRBJ1-5,-
TGTGCCATCAGTTCCGGGACAGGGGAGAATTCACCCCTCCACTTT,CAISSGTGENSPLHF,TRBD1,TRBV10-3,TRBJ1-6,many
TGTGCCAGCAGCTTAGACAGGATGAACACTGAAGCTTTCTTT,CASSLDRMNTEAFF,-,TRBV7-2,TRBJ1-1,many
TGTGCCAGCAAGTCCTTCAACACCGGGGAGCTGTTTTTT,CASKSFNTGELFF,-,TRBV28,TRBJ2-2,many
TGTGCCAGCAGTTTACACCTTGGAGGAACCAATCAGCCCCAGCATTTT,CASSLHLGGTNQPQHF,-,TRBV28,TRBJ1-5,-
TGTGCCAGCAGGTGGACAGGGGGCGTTTACGAGCAGTACTTC,CASRWTGGVYEQYF,TRBD1,TRBV6-1,TRBJ2-7,-
TGTGCCAGCAAGAGTGGGGTAAACAATCAGCCCCAGCATTTT,CASKSGVNNQPQHF,-,TRBV12-3/TRBV12-4,TRBJ1-5,many
TGTGCCTGGAGTGGGCAGGGAAACACCATATATTTT,CAWSGQGNTIYF,-,TRBV30,TRBJ1-3,many
TGTGCCAGCAGTTATGTCACGGGGAATCAGCCCCAGCATTTT,CASSYVTGNQPQHF,-,TRBV6-5,TRBJ1-5,many
TGTGCCAGCATAATGGAGGAGACCCAGTACTTC,CASIMEETQYF,-,TRBV6-1,TRBJ2-5,many
TGTGCCTGGAGTGACGGGGGGTGGGAGACCCAGTACTTC,CAWSDGGWETQYF,TRBD2,TRBV30,TRBJ2-5,-
TGTGCCAGCAGACAAAATAGGGGGAGGGCCGGTGAGTACTTC,CASRQNRGRAGEYF,-,TRBV12-3/TRBV12-4,TRBJ2-7,many
TGTGCCAGCAGCCCGAGATCGAAGACTAGCTCCTACGAGCAGTACTTC,CASSPRSKTSSYEQYF,-,TRBV7-6,TRBJ2-7,few
TGTGCCAGCATCCTAGAGGCAGGGGGGTTGGAGACCCAGTACTTC,CASILEAGGLETQYF,-,TRBV7-8,TRBJ2-5,once
TGTGCCACCAGGGAAAACCCCATGAACACTGAAGCTTTCTTT,CATRENPMNTEAFF,-,TRBV28,TRBJ1-1,many
TGCAGCGTCTTTGGGACTAGCGGGAGATACGAGCAGTACTTC,CSVFGTSGRYEQYF,TRBD2,TRBV29-1,TRBJ2-7,-
TGTGCCAGCAGAGCAGGGAACAACTATGGCTGCACCTTC,CASRAGNNYGCTF,-,TRBV6-1,TRBJ1-2,many
TGTGCCAGTAGTATAGATGAGTTGACCTACGAGCAGTACTTC,CASSIDELTYEQYF,-,TRBV19,TRBJ2-7,-
TGTGCCACATCCCCCAGGGTACACCAGCCCCAGCATTTT,CATSPRVHQPQHF,-,TRBV12-3/TRBV12-4,TRBJ1-5,many